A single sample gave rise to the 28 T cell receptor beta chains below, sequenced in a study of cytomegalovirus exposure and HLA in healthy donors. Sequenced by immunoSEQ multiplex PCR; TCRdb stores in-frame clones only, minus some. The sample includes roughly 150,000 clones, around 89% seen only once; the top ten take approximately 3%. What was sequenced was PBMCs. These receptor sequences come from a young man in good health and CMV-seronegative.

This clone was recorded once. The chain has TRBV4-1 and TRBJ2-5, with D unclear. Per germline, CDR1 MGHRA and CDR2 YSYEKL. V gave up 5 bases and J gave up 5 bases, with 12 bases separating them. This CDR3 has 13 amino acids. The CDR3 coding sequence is TGCGCCAGCAGCTACCAGACGGGTGAGACCCAGTACTTC. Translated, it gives CASSYQTGETQYF.

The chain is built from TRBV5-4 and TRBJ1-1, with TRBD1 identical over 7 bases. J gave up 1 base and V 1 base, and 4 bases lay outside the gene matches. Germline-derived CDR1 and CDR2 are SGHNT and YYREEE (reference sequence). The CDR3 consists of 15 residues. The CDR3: CASSLWDRANTEAFF. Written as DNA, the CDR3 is TGTGCCAGCAGCTTGTGGGACAGAGCGAACACTGAAGCTTTCTTT.

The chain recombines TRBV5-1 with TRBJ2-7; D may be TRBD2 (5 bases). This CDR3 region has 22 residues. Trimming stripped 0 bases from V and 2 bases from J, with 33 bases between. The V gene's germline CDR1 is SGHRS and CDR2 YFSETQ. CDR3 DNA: TGCGCCAGCAGCTTGGTGGACGCACTCCTGGCCCGGTCGGGAAGCGAGACCTACGAGCAGTACTTC. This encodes CASSLVDALLARSGSETYEQYF.

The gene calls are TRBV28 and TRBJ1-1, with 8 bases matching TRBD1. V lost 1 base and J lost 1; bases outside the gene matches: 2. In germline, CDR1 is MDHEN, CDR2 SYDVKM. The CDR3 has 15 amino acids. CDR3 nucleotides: TGTGCCAGCAGTTTATTACAGGGGGGGAACACTGAAGCTTTCTTT. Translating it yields CASSLLQGGNTEAFF.

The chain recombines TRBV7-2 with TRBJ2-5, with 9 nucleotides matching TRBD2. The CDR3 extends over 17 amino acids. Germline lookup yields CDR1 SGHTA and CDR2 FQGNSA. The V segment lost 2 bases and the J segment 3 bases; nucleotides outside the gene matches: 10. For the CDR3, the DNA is TGTGCCAGCAGCTTACGAGGAGCGGGGGGTTTTGAAGAGACCCAGTACTTC. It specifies CASSLRGAGGFEETQYF. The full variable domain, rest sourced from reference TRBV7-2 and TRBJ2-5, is GAGVSQSPSNKVTEKGKDVELRCDPISGHTALYWYRQSLGQGLEFLIYFQGNSAPDKSGLPSDRFSAERTGGSVSTLTIQRTQQEDSAVYLCASSLRGAGGFEETQYFGPGTRLLVL.

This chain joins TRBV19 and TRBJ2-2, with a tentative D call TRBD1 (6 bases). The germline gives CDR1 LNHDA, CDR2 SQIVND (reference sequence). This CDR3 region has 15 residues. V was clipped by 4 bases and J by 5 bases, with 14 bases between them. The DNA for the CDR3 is TGTGCCAGTAGTACCTCATCAACAGGGACCGGGGAGCTGTTTTTT. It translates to CASSTSSTGTGELFF.

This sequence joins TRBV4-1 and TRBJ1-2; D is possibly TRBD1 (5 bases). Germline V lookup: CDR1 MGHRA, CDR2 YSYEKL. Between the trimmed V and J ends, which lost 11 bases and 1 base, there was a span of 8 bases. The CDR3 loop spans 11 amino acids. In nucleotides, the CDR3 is TGCGCCGGGGGGGGTAACTATGGCTACACCTTC. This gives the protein CAGGGNYGYTF.

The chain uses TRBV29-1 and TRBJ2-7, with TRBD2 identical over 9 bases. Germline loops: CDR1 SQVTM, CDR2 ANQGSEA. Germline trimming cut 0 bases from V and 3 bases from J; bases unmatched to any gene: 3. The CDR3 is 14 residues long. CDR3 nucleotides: TGCAGCGTTGAAGAGCGGGAGGGCGTCTACGAGCAGTACTTC. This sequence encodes CSVEEREGVYEQYF.

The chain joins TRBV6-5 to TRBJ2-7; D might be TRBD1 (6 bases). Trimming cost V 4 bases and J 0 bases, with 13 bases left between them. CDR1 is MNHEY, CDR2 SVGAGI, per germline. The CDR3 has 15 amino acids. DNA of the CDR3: TGTGCCAGCAGTTTCGACGGGACAACCTCCTACGAGCAGTACTTC. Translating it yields CASSFDGTTSYEQYF.

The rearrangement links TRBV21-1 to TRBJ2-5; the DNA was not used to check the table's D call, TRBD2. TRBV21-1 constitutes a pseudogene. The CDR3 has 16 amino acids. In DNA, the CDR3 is TGTGCCAGCAGCGGATACCGGGAACGATACCAAGAGACCCAGTACTTC. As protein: CASSGYRERYQETQYF.

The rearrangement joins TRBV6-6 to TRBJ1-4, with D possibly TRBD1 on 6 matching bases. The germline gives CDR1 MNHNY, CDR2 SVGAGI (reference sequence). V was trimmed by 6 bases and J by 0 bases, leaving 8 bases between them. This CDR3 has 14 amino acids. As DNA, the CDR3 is TGTGCCAGCAGGGACAGTGCAACTAATGAAAAACTGTTTTTT. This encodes CASRDSATNEKLFF.

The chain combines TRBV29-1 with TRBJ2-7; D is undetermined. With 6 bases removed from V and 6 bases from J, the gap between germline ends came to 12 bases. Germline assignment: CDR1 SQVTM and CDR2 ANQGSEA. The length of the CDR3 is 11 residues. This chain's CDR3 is CSVPAGSEQYF. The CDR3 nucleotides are TGCAGCGTCCCGGCAGGCAGCGAGCAGTACTTC.

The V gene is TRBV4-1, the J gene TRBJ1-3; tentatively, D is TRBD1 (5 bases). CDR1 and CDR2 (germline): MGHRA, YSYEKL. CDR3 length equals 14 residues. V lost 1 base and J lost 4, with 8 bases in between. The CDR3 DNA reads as TGCGCCAGCAGCCAAGCCAGGGCGGGAAACACCATATATTTT. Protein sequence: CASSQARAGNTIYF.

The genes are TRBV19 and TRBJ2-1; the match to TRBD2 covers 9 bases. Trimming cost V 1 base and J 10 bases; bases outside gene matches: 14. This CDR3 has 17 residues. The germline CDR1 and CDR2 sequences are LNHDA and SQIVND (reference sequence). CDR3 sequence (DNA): TGTGCCAGTAGTATAGGCCTCTGGCAGCGGGAGGAGGGAGAGCAGTTCTTC. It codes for CASSIGLWQREEGEQFF.

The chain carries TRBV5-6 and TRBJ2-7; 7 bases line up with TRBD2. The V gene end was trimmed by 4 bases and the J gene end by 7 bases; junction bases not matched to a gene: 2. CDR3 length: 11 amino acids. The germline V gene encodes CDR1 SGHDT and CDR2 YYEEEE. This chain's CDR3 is CASSLGGEQYF. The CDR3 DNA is TGTGCCAGCAGCCTCGGGGGGGAGCAGTACTTC. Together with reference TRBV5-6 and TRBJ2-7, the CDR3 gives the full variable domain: DAGVTQSPTHLIKTRGQQVTLRCSPKSGHDTVSWYQQALGQGPQFIFQYYEEEERQRGNFPDRFSGHQFPNYSSELNVNALLLGDSALYLCASSLGGEQYFGPGTRLTVT.

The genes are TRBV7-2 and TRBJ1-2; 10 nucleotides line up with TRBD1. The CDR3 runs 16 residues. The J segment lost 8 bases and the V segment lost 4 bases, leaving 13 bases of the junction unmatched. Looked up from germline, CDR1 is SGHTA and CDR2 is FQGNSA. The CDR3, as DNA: TGTGCCAGCAGCTCAGAGGGGACAGGGGCTATGGGCGGCTACACCTTC. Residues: CASSSEGTGAMGGYTF. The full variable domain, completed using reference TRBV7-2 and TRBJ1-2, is GAGVSQSPSNKVTEKGKDVELRCDPISGHTALYWYRQSLGQGLEFLIYFQGNSAPDKSGLPSDRFSAERTGGSVSTLTIQRTQQEDSAVYLCASSSEGTGAMGGYTFGSGTRLTVV.

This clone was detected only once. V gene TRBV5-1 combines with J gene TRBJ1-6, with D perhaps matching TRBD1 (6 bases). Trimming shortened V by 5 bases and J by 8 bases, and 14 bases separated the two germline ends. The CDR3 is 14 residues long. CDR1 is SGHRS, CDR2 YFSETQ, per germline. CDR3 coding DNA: TGCGCCAGCAGTCCAGGACAGCTAGATTCACCCCTCCACTTT. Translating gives CASSPGQLDSPLHF.

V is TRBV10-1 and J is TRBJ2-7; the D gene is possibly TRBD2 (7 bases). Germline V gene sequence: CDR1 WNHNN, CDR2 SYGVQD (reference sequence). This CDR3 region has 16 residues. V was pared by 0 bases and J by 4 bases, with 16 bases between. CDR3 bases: TGCGCCAGCAGTGAGTCGGGCCCGGGGGGCCATTACGAGCAGTACGTC. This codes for CASSESGPGGHYEQYV.

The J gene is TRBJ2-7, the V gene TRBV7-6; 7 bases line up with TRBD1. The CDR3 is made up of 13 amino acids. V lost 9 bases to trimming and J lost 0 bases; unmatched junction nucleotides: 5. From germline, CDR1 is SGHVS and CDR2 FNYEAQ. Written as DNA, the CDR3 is TGTGCCAGTACCCGGGACAGCTCCTACGAGCAGTACTTC. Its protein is CASTRDSSYEQYF.

CDR3: CASSLTGDYGYTF. CDR3 nucleotide sequence: TGTGCCAGCAGTTTGACAGGGGACTATGGCTACACCTTC. The chain employs TRBV28 and TRBJ1-2, with 8 bases lining up with TRBD1. The ends lost 3 bases at V and 3 bases at J; junction bases unmatched: 0. This CDR3 has 13 residues. CDR1 is MDHEN and CDR2 is SYDVKM in the germline V gene.

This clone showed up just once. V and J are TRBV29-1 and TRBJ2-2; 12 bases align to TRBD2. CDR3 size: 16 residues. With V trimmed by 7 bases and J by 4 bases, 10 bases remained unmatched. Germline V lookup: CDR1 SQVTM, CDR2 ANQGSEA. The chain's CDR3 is CSAYGLAGPFTGELFF. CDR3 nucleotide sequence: TGCAGCGCCTACGGACTAGCGGGGCCCTTCACCGGGGAGCTGTTTTTT.

As DNA, the CDR3 is TGTGCCACCAGCAAATCATTCTCATTGGGGCCGGAAGGCTACACCTTC. Protein: CATSKSFSLGPEGYTF. The chain uses TRBV15 and TRBJ1-2, with D possibly being TRBD1 (5 bases). With 4 bases removed from V and 8 bases from J, the gap between germline ends came to 23 bases. Per the germline V gene, CDR1 is LNHNV and CDR2 is YYDKDF (reference sequence). The CDR3 loop spans 16 amino acids. The full variable domain, rest sourced from reference TRBV15 and TRBJ1-2, is DAMVIQNPRYQVTQFGKPVTLSCSQTLNHNVMYWYQQKSSQAPKLLFHYYDKDFNNEADTPDNFQSRRPNTSFCFLDIRSPGLGDTAMYLCATSKSFSLGPEGYTFGSGTRLTVV.

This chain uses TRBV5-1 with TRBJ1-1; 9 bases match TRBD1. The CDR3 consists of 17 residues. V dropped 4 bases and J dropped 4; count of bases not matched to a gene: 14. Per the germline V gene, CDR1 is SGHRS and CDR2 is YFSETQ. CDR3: CASSRGSGTGIGTEAFF. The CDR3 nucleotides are TGCGCCAGCAGCAGGGGCTCAGGGACAGGGATAGGCACTGAAGCTTTCTTT.

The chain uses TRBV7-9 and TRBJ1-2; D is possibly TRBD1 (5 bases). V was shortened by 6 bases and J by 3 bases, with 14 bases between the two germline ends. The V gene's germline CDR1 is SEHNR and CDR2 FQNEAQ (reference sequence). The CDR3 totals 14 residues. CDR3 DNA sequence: TGTGCCAGCAGTGAGCTTGGGGGGTACTATGGCTACACCTTC. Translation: CASSELGGYYGYTF. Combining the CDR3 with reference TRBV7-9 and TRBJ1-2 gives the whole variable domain DTGVSQNPRHKITKRGQNVTFRCDPISEHNRLYWYRQTLGQGPEFLTYFQNEAQLEKSRLLSDRFSAERPKGSFSTLEIQRTEQGDSAMYLCASSELGGYYGYTFGSGTRLTVV.

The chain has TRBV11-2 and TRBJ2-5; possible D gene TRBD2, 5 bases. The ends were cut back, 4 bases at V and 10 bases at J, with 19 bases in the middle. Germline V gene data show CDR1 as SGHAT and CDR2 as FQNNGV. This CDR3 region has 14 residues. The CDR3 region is CASSSLSGGSGQYF. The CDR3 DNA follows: TGTGCCAGCAGCTCCCTCAGCGGCGGATCCGGCCAGTACTTC.

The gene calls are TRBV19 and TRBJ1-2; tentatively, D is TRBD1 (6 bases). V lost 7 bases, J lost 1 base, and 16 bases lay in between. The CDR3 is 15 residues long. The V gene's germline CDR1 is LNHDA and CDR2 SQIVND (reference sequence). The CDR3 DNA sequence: TGTGCCAGTACCGCGCTCCCGGACAGTAACTATGGCTACACCTTC. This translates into CASTALPDSNYGYTF. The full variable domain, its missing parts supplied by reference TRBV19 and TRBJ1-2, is DGGITQSPKYLFRKEGQNVTLSCEQNLNHDAMYWYRQDPGQGLRLIYYSQIVNDFQKGDIAEGYSVSREKKESFPLTVTSAQKNPTAFYLCASTALPDSNYGYTFGSGTRLTVV.

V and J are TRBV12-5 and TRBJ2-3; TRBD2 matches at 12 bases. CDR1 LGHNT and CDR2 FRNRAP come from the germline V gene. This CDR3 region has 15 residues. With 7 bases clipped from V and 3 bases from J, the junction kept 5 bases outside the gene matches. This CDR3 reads CASALTSGGTDTQYF. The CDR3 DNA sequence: TGTGCTAGTGCTCTGACTAGCGGGGGAACAGATACGCAGTATTTT.

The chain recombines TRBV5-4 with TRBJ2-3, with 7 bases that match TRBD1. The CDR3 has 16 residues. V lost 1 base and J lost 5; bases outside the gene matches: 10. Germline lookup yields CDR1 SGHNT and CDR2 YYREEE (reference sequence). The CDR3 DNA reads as TGTGCCAGCAGCTTGAACTTCGACAGGGATTTAGATACGCAGTATTTT. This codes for CASSLNFDRDLDTQYF.